The 9 T cell receptor beta chains given below trace back to one sample, sequenced in a study of T cells in Graves' hyperthyroidism and ophthalmopathy. RNA transcripts gave rise to amplified TCR beta CDR3 regions. Carried out on the TCR CDR3, a first-round RT-PCR used the HTBI primer set. One entry per CDR3 protein results from TCRdb running MiXCR on the multiplex PCR reads. The sample carries about 530,000 distinct CDR3 sequences, 15% to 20% recorded once. Sequenced sample: blood. These receptors were collected from a woman under 30 with Graves' ophthalmopathy.

This clonotype was observed a few times. One base away lies a much larger clone, so this may be a sequencing read error. V is TRBV28 and J is TRBJ1-1; a possible D gene is TRBD1 (6 bases). CDR3 length equals 14 residues. V was shortened by 7 bases and J by 1 base, with 13 bases between the two germline ends. CDR1 and CDR2 (germline): MDHEN, SYDVKM. The DNA of the CDR3 is TGTGCCAGCACGATGGGCAGGGGGAACACTGAAGCTTTCTTT. Its translation is CASTMGRGNTEAFF.

The table lists this clonotype with a few counts. Possible read error: a much larger clone is one base away. This chain uses TRBV5-1 with TRBJ1-2; 9 bases are a match to TRBD1. Germline CDR1 is SGHRS and CDR2 is YFSETQ. V dropped 1 base and J dropped 6; count of bases not matched to a gene: 4. CDR3 length equals 14 residues. The CDR3 region is CASSLNRTGDGYTF. In DNA, the CDR3 is TGCGCCAGCAGCTTGAATCGGACAGGGGATGGCTACACCTTC.

The table lists this clonotype with a few counts. The V call is TRBV6-1, the J call TRBJ1-2, with 9 bases identical to TRBD1. Trimming cost V 5 bases and J 8 bases; bases outside gene matches: 6. The CDR3 is 13 residues long. Germline CDR1 reads MNHNS; CDR2 reads SASEGT. The CDR3 region is CASSWGQGSGYTF. CDR3 DNA sequence: TGTGCCAGCAGTTGGGGACAGGGTTCCGGCTACACCTTC.

This clonotype was seen at least ten times. The chain recombines TRBV5-6 with TRBJ2-7; TRBD1 matches at 7 bases. The J segment lost 4 bases and the V segment lost 4 bases, leaving 11 bases of the junction unmatched. The CDR3 is 15 amino acids. Germline assignment: CDR1 SGHDT and CDR2 YYEEEE. The CDR3 loop reads CASSPGTGVGYEQYF. The CDR3 DNA follows: TGTGCCAGCAGCCCAGGCACAGGGGTTGGGTACGAGCAGTACTTC.

In its sample, this clonotype was seen many times. This chain connects TRBV7-9 to TRBJ2-1, with D maybe TRBD2 (5 bases). The CDR3 spans 16 residues. The ends were cut back, 5 bases at V and 0 bases at J, with 14 bases in the middle. Per germline, CDR1 SEHNR and CDR2 FQNEAQ (reference sequence). This CDR3 is CASSPADWSSYNEQFF. DNA for the CDR3: TGTGCCAGCAGCCCGGCGGACTGGAGCTCCTACAATGAGCAGTTCTTC. The full variable domain, its missing parts supplied by reference TRBV7-9 and TRBJ2-1, is DTGVSQNPRHKITKRGQNVTFRCDPISEHNRLYWYRQTLGQGPEFLTYFQNEAQLEKSRLLSDRFSAERPKGSFSTLEIQRTEQGDSAMYLCASSPADWSSYNEQFFGPGTRLTVL.

This chain joins TRBV10-3 and TRBJ1-6; TRBD1 aligns across 7 bases. Germline CDR1 is ENHRY and CDR2 is SYGVKD. This CDR3 has 16 amino acids. J was trimmed by 0 bases and V by 7 bases; bases with no gene match: 6. CDR3: CAIKEGAGSYNSPLHF. CDR3 bases: TGTGCCATCAAGGAGGGGGCGGGCTCCTATAATTCACCCCTCCACTTT.

The table lists this clonotype with a few counts. V gene TRBV30 combines with J gene TRBJ2-1; D gene uncertain. Germline V gene data show CDR1 as GTSNPN and CDR2 as SVGIG (reference sequence). V was pared by 3 bases and J by 3 bases, with 6 bases between. CDR3 length equals 12 residues. The chain's CDR3 is CAWRGLYNEQFF. In DNA, the CDR3 is TGTGCCTGGAGGGGTCTCTACAATGAGCAGTTCTTC.

This clonotype was found many times. V gene TRBV28 combines with J gene TRBJ1-4, with a possible D match to TRBD1 (5 bases). Trimming pared 3 bases from V and 4 bases from J, leaving 12 bases between. In germline, CDR1 is MDHEN, CDR2 SYDVKM. The CDR3 totals 15 residues. CDR3 in DNA: TGTGCCAGCAGTTTGTTCGACAGTAATAATGAAAAACTGTTTTTT. Amino acids: CASSLFDSNNEKLFF.

This clonotype showed up many times. The chain recombines TRBV3-1 with TRBJ2-1; D perhaps matches TRBD1 (6 bases). Trimming took off 4 bases at V and 6 bases at J, with 13 bases between the two ends. CDR3 size: 14 residues. Per germline, CDR1 LGHDT and CDR2 YNNKEL (reference sequence). CDR3 loop: CASSLVQGSNEQFF. The CDR3 DNA follows: TGTGCCAGCAGCCTGGTACAGGGTTCCAATGAGCAGTTCTTC.